Following are 11 T cell receptor beta chains from one sample sequenced in a study of T cells in Graves' hyperthyroidism and ophthalmopathy. RNA transcripts served as the template for amplifying TCR beta CDR3 regions. Using the HTBI primer set, a first-round RT-PCR was run on the TCR CDR3. Using its own MiXCR run on the multiplex PCR reads, TCRdb lists one record per CDR3 protein. The table shows around 600,000 distinct CDR3 sequences, with about 45% occurring only once. The sample was peripheral blood or thyroid tissue (not recorded which). These receptors all come from an adult man with Graves' disease, either hyperthyroidism or ophthalmopathy (not recorded which).

The J gene is TRBJ1-2, the V gene TRBV4-1; tentatively, D is TRBD1 (5 bases). V lost 1 base and J 2 bases, leaving 11 bases between the germline ends. Germline values: CDR1 MGHRA, CDR2 YSYEKL. This CDR3 comprises 15 residues. The CDR3 region has the DNA TGCGCCAGCAGCCAAGCCCAGGGTCGGAACTATGGCTACACCTTC. Amino acid sequence: CASSQAQGRNYGYTF.

This clonotype has ten or more counts. The V and J genes are TRBV29-1 and TRBJ1-2; D ambiguous. The V gene lost 6 bases and the J gene lost 0 bases, with 11 bases spanning the gap. Germline lookup yields CDR1 SQVTM and CDR2 ANQGSEA. The CDR3 length is 13 residues. The CDR3 nucleotides are TGCAGCGTCCCTACCGAGTCTAACTATGGCTACACCTTC. This sequence encodes CSVPTESNYGYTF.

A few counts support this clonotype. The chain employs TRBV4-1 and TRBJ1-2; 8 positions match TRBD1. The V segment lost 1 base and the J segment 3 bases; nucleotides outside the gene matches: 7. Germline CDR1 reads MGHRA; CDR2 reads YSYEKL. The CDR3 extends over 16 amino acids. The CDR3: CASSQAQGARDYGYTF. DNA for the CDR3: TGCGCCAGCAGCCAAGCCCAGGGGGCGCGTGACTATGGCTACACCTTC.

V and J are TRBV29-1 and TRBJ1-4; TRBD1 might be the D (6 bases). CDR1 and CDR2 from the germline V gene are SQVTM and ANQGSEA. Between the trimmed V and J ends, which lost 7 bases and 2 bases, there was a span of 14 bases. The CDR3 sequence is 14 residues long. The DNA for the CDR3 is TGCAGCGCGTCGCAGGGGCCCACTAATGAAAAACTGTTTTTT. It translates to CSASQGPTNEKLFF.

The chain uses TRBV7-9 and TRBJ1-5; no clear D gene. The CDR3 length is 14 residues. Deletions cut 5 bases from V and 9 bases from J, with 17 bases between. The germline gives CDR1 SEHNR, CDR2 FQNEAQ (reference sequence). The CDR3 reads CASSPGSGDRPQHF. CDR3 nucleotides: TGTGCCAGCAGCCCAGGCAGTGGGGATCGGCCCCAGCATTTT.

The CDR3 DNA is TGTGCCAGCAGAGTTGGGACAGCCTATAATTCACCCCTCCACTTT. Translating it yields CASRVGTAYNSPLHF. The rearrangement links TRBV12-3 or TRBV12-4 to TRBJ1-6; 7 bases align to TRBD1. The CDR3 totals 15 residues. Trimming removed 6 bases from V and 2 bases from J; junction bases left unmatched: 4.

In this sample, this clonotype turned up many times. The chain employs TRBV5-1 and TRBJ2-7; perhaps TRBD1 as D (6 bases). Between the trimmed V and J ends, which lost 0 bases and 6 bases, there was a span of 10 bases. The CDR3 loop spans 13 amino acids. Germline lookup yields CDR1 SGHRS and CDR2 YFSETQ. CDR3 region: CASSLVVGGEQYF. The CDR3 DNA sequence: TGCGCCAGCAGCTTGGTTGTAGGGGGCGAGCAGTACTTC. The full variable domain, rest sourced from reference TRBV5-1 and TRBJ2-7, is KAGVTQTPRYLIKTRGQQVTLSCSPISGHRSVSWYQQTPGQGLQFLFEYFSETQRNKGNFPGRFSGRQFSNSRSEMNVSTLELGDSALYLCASSLVVGGEQYFGPGTRLTVT.

The gene calls are TRBV25-1 and TRBJ2-7; D is undetermined. CDR1 and CDR2 from the germline V gene are MGHDK and SYGVNS. CDR3 length equals 12 residues. In DNA form, the CDR3 reads TGTGCTGGACCAGACGACTCCTACGAGCAGTACTTC. Protein sequence: CAGPDDSYEQYF.

The gene calls are TRBV24-1 and TRBJ1-5; TRBD1 might be the D (6 bases). Germline assignment: CDR1 KGHDR and CDR2 SFDVKD. V lost 5 bases to trimming and J lost 6 bases, with 10 bases between them. This CDR3 spans 13 amino acids. Here the CDR3 reads CATSVGRGQPQHF. The CDR3 DNA reads TGTGCCACCAGTGTGGGCAGGGGTCAGCCCCAGCATTTT.

This clonotype was counted ten times or more. V usage is TRBV7-9 and J usage is TRBJ1-5; no clear D gene. This CDR3 spans 14 amino acids. The V gene lost 4 bases and the J gene lost 0 bases, with 7 bases spanning the gap. From germline, CDR1 is SEHNR and CDR2 FQNEAQ (reference sequence). The CDR3 DNA is TGTGCCAGCAGCTCGGGGTCTAGCAATCAGCCCCAGCATTTT. This translates into CASSSGSSNQPQHF.

V is TRBV7-2 and J is TRBJ1-6; D is ambiguous. Germline CDR1 is SGHTA and CDR2 is FQGNSA. The ends were cut back, 10 bases at V and 6 bases at J, with 4 bases in the middle. The CDR3 is made up of 10 amino acids. CDR3 DNA: TGTGCCAATTCTAATTCACCCCTCCACTTT. Residues: CANSNSPLHF.